This TCR beta chain is from a study of blood T cells in healthy people across ages. CDR1 SGDLS and CDR2 YYNGEE come from the germline V gene. The V gene lost 0 bases and the J gene lost 6 bases, with 12 bases spanning the gap. The CDR3 is 14 residues long. The second PCR ran about 6 to 12 cycles with a sample-barcoded 5' primer and J-beta primers. TCRdb re-called the 5' RACE reads with MiXCR, one entry per CDR3 protein. The table includes 910,000 or so distinct CDR3 sequences, 51% detected once. The clonotype originates from a woman in her sixties or seventies in good health. The chain is built from TRBV9 and TRBJ2-5; D is perhaps TRBD1 (5 bases). Sequenced input: blood. CDR3 DNA: TGTGCCAGCAGCGTAGATATCAGGGATCAGACCCAGTACTTC. Translated, it gives CASSVDIRDQTQYF.